These 28 T cell receptor beta chains share one sample of origin, sequenced in a study of blood T cell repertoires in COVID-19. The data were produced by immunoSEQ multiplex PCR, yet TCRdb's version contains in-frame clones alone and is incomplete. The sample contains over 45,000 clones, about nine tenths of which appear only once. The specimen sequenced was peripheral blood. Source of these receptors: a man between 50 and 59 years old with active COVID-19.

The chain joins TRBV20-1 to TRBJ2-5; D unclear. The CDR3 totals 14 residues. CDR1 and CDR2 (germline): DFQATT, SNEGSKA (reference sequence). Trimming took off 3 bases at V and 3 bases at J, with 14 bases between the two ends. The CDR3 sequence is CSASLGWKEETQYF. The CDR3 DNA sequence: TGCAGTGCTAGTCTCGGGTGGAAGGAAGAGACCCAGTACTTC.

This chain uses TRBV25-1 with TRBJ1-6; the match to TRBD1 covers 9 bases. This CDR3 contains 14 residues. The junction had 7 bases not matched to a gene; V was cut back by 8 bases and J by 8 bases. Germline V CDR1 and CDR2: MGHDK, SYGVNS. This chain's CDR3 is CASSGTGFYSPLHF. The CDR3 region has the DNA TGTGCCAGCTCCGGGACAGGGTTTTATTCACCCCTCCACTTT.

The chain uses TRBV6-1 and TRBJ1-5; the D is unclear. V lost 2 bases and J lost 4, with 6 bases in between. CDR3 size: 13 residues. The V gene's germline CDR1 is MNHNS and CDR2 SASEGT. CDR3 protein: CASSEHSNQPQHF. The CDR3 coding sequence is TGTGCCAGCAGTGAACACTCTAATCAGCCCCAGCATTTT.

The chain combines TRBV7-2 with TRBJ2-4; no reliable D call. V lost 5 bases to trimming and J lost 1 base, with 6 bases between them. The CDR3 has 13 amino acids. Germline lookup yields CDR1 SGHTA and CDR2 FQGNSA. The CDR3 region has the DNA TGTGCCAGCAGCCCCCGGGCCAAAAACATTCAGTACTTC. Protein product: CASSPRAKNIQYF.

The chain recombines TRBV6-5 with TRBJ1-1, with D possibly matching TRBD1 (6 bases). V was clipped by 3 bases and J by 1 base, with 9 bases between them. CDR3 length: 14 amino acids. The germline V gene has CDR1 MNHEY and CDR2 SVGAGI. DNA for the CDR3: TGTGCCAGCAGTTATATACAGGGGAACACTGAAGCTTTCTTT. It translates to CASSYIQGNTEAFF.

The genes are TRBV11-2 and TRBJ2-7; maybe TRBD1 (5 bases). Germline CDR1 reads SGHAT; CDR2 reads FQNNGV. V lost 6 bases and J 2 bases, leaving 14 bases between the germline ends. The CDR3 consists of 14 residues. This chain's CDR3 is CASSPRRQTYEQYF. The CDR3 nucleotides read TGTGCCAGCAGTCCCCGTAGACAGACCTACGAGCAGTACTTC.

The chain joins TRBV5-4 to TRBJ2-2; 10 bases align to TRBD2. CDR3 length: 15 amino acids. The germline gives CDR1 SGHNT, CDR2 YYREEE (reference sequence). V was clipped by 4 bases and J by 2 bases; unmatched bases: 2. The CDR3 sequence is CASSRLAGNTGELFF. The CDR3 nucleotides read TGTGCCAGCAGCCGACTAGCGGGTAACACCGGGGAGCTGTTTTTT.

The V call is TRBV12-3 or TRBV12-4, the J call TRBJ1-4, with no clear D. V lost 3 bases and J 7 bases, leaving 6 bases between the germline ends. CDR3 length: 12 amino acids. The CDR3 loop is CASSFRGEKLFF. The DNA for the CDR3 is TGTGCCAGCAGTTTTCGGGGTGAAAAACTGTTTTTT.

CDR3 nucleotide sequence: TGCGCCAGCGGCCTTTCACCCGGGCCCGGGGGGAACTATGGCTACACCTTC. Its protein is CASGLSPGPGGNYGYTF. V is TRBV5-1 and J is TRBJ1-2; perhaps TRBD1 as D (5 bases). The V end lost 7 bases, the J end lost 2 bases, and 24 bases lay between the germline ends. The CDR3 totals 17 residues. Germline-derived CDR1 and CDR2 are SGHRS and YFSETQ.

This rearrangement joins TRBV5-6 to TRBJ2-3, with D hard to call. This CDR3 is 16 amino acids long. Deletions cut 1 base from V and 0 bases from J, with 12 bases between. Germline assignment: CDR1 SGHDT and CDR2 YYEEEE. The CDR3 spells CASSLFQTTSTDTQYF. As DNA, the CDR3 is TGTGCCAGCAGCTTGTTCCAGACAACTAGCACAGATACGCAGTATTTT.

A word on this clone: One end of the junction fails to match germline, which may point to a read error. The V and J genes are TRBV7-7 and TRBJ2-1; D perhaps matches TRBD2 (5 bases). The CDR3 sequence is 15 residues long. CDR1 is SSHAT and CDR2 is FNYEAQ in the germline V gene (reference sequence). CDR3 DNA: TGTGCTAGCAGCAGAGGGTACAGCTCCTACAATGAGCAGTTCTTC. It specifies CASSRGYSSYNEQFF.

V usage is TRBV2 and J usage is TRBJ1-6, with D possibly matching TRBD1 (5 bases). The CDR3 has 15 amino acids. The germline V and J ends were trimmed by 7 bases and 8 bases, with 18 bases remaining between them. CDR1 SNHLY and CDR2 FYNNEI come from the germline V gene. CDR3: CASNPTQQGYSPLHF. For the CDR3, the DNA is TGTGCCAGCAACCCAACCCAGCAGGGCTATTCACCCCTCCACTTT.

This clone has just a few counts. The chain joins TRBV6-2 or TRBV6-3 to TRBJ1-5; 7 bases match TRBD1. The germline CDR1 and CDR2 sequences are MNHEY and SVGEGT. The CDR3 runs 18 residues. V lost 4 bases and J lost 6; bases outside the gene matches: 18. The CDR3 reads CASSSYLPGQTTVQPQHF. The CDR3 DNA reads as TGTGCCAGCAGTTCATATTTACCGGGACAGACGACCGTTCAGCCCCAGCATTTT.

The chain uses TRBV27 and TRBJ2-1, with 9 bases identical to TRBD2. The V gene end was trimmed by 6 bases and the J gene end by 5 bases; junction bases not matched to a gene: 5. The germline V gene has CDR1 MNHEY and CDR2 SMNVEV (reference sequence). The CDR3 is 14 amino acids. CDR3 sequence: CASRRGGPHNEQFF. CDR3 in DNA: TGTGCCAGCAGGCGGGGGGGGCCCCACAATGAGCAGTTCTTC.

The chain carries TRBV20-1 and TRBJ1-1; D gene ambiguous. This CDR3 contains 11 residues. Germline V gives CDR1 DFQATT, CDR2 SNEGSKA (reference sequence). Trimming removed 5 bases from V and 7 bases from J, with 11 bases in between. CDR3 protein: CSAGGSYEAFF. CDR3 nucleotides: TGCAGTGCTGGCGGGTCTTATGAAGCTTTCTTT.

The V call is TRBV6-5, the J call TRBJ1-1; a possible D gene is TRBD1 (6 bases). Germline assignment: CDR1 MNHEY and CDR2 SVGAGI. Between the trimmed V and J ends, which lost 1 base and 5 bases, there was a span of 11 bases. CDR3 size: 14 residues. This CDR3 is CASSYLTGLTEAFF. CDR3 sequence (DNA): TGTGCCAGCAGTTACTTAACAGGGCTAACTGAAGCTTTCTTT.

This chain connects TRBV11-2 to TRBJ2-2; D is undetermined. Looked up from germline, CDR1 is SGHAT and CDR2 is FQNNGV. V was clipped by 1 base and J by 2 bases, with 11 bases between them. This CDR3 spans 16 amino acids. The CDR3 bases are TGTGCCAGCAGCTTAGGCCTTAGAGTTAACACCGGGGAGCTGTTTTTT. It yields the protein CASSLGLRVNTGELFF.

This chain links TRBV11-3 with TRBJ2-3; 7 bases are a match to TRBD2. V lost 5 bases to trimming and J lost 4 bases; unmatched junction nucleotides: 6. The germline V gene encodes CDR1 SGHNT and CDR2 YENEEA. The CDR3 consists of 14 residues. The CDR3 bases are TGTGCCAGCAGCCCCGAGCGGGGATCAGATACGCAGTATTTT. The encoded protein is CASSPERGSDTQYF.

The chain employs TRBV6-2 or TRBV6-3 and TRBJ1-1; no definite D call. With 5 bases removed from V and 5 bases from J, the gap between germline ends came to 15 bases. The germline V gene encodes CDR1 MNHEY and CDR2 SVGEGT. CDR3 length: 14 amino acids. CDR3 protein: CASSLMGAGTEAFF. CDR3 coding DNA: TGTGCCAGCAGTCTGATGGGCGCGGGAACTGAAGCTTTCTTT.

This sequence joins TRBV22-1 and TRBJ1-5; the table assigns TRBD1, which was not confirmed against the DNA. TRBV22-1 is classified as a pseudogene. The CDR3 extends over 15 amino acids. CDR3 nucleotides: TGTCCTGGGAGCGCACTCACAGATAGCAATCAGCCCCAGCATTTT. Encoded protein: CPGSALTDSNQPQHF.

The rearrangement links TRBV4-3 to TRBJ1-5; D is unclear. Trimming took 0 bases from V and 7 from J, leaving 7 bases between them. The length of the CDR3 is 13 residues. Germline CDR1 and CDR2: LGHNA and YSLEER. The CDR3 is CASSQEGRQPQHF. DNA of the CDR3: TGCGCCAGCAGCCAAGAGGGGAGACAGCCCCAGCATTTT.

The V and J genes are TRBV6-5 and TRBJ2-7, with D perhaps matching TRBD1 (6 bases). The CDR3 length is 11 residues. Trimming cost V 4 bases and J 6 bases, with 7 bases left between them. Germline V gives CDR1 MNHEY, CDR2 SVGAGI. CDR3: CASSSGAEQYF. In DNA, the CDR3 is TGTGCCAGCAGTTCAGGGGCCGAGCAGTACTTC.

This chain joins TRBV9 and TRBJ1-6; TRBD1 aligns across 9 bases. V lost 4 bases, J lost 10 bases, and 6 bases stayed unmatched. The CDR3 covers 14 residues. The germline gives CDR1 SGDLS, CDR2 YYNGEE. The CDR3, as DNA: TGTGCCAGCAGCACCGGGACAGGGTTATCACCCCTCCACTTT. Protein: CASSTGTGLSPLHF. The whole variable domain, filled in from reference TRBV9 and TRBJ1-6, reads DSGVTQTPKHLITATGQRVTLRCSPRSGDLSVYWYQQSLDQGLQFLIQYYNGEERAKGNILERFSAQQFPDLHSELNLSSLELGDSALYFCASSTGTGLSPLHFGNGTRLTVT.

V and J are TRBV11-2 and TRBJ2-7, with TRBD2 as a possible D gene (5 bases). Per the germline V gene, CDR1 is SGHAT and CDR2 is FQNNGV. Trimming stripped 3 bases from V and 4 bases from J, with 13 bases between. This CDR3 has 14 amino acids. For the CDR3, the DNA is TGTGCCAGCAGCTTTTTGTGGGGAGATTACGAGCAGTACTTC. It codes for CASSFLWGDYEQYF.

CDR3: CASSLLAGGHGTDTQYF. As DNA, the CDR3 is TGCGCCAGCAGCTTACTAGCGGGGGGTCACGGCACAGATACGCAGTATTTT. The chain joins TRBV5-1 to TRBJ2-3; TRBD2 matches at 12 bases. CDR1 is SGHRS and CDR2 is YFSETQ in the germline V gene. The CDR3 length is 17 residues. The J segment lost 1 base and the V segment lost 2 bases, leaving 5 bases of the junction unmatched.

The J gene is TRBJ2-4, the V gene TRBV7-2, with a weak D call TRBD1 (5 bases). The CDR3 is 13 residues long. Between the trimmed V and J ends, which lost 0 bases and 9 bases, there was a span of 9 bases. CDR1 is SGHTA, CDR2 FQGNSA, per germline. The CDR3 spells CASSLALQGIQYF. CDR3 nucleotides: TGTGCCAGCAGCTTAGCGCTGCAGGGCATTCAGTACTTC.

V gene TRBV11-2 combines with J gene TRBJ1-2; possibly TRBD1 for D (6 bases). The germline V gene encodes CDR1 SGHAT and CDR2 FQNNGV. CDR3 length equals 13 residues. Trimming removed 1 base at V and 8 bases at J, with 11 bases between. The CDR3 nucleotides read TGTGCCAGCAGCTTAGCTTGGACAGTCGGCTACACCTTC. This translates into CASSLAWTVGYTF.

This clone was recorded once. This rearrangement joins TRBV5-4 to TRBJ2-5; TRBD2 matches at 8 bases. Germline trimming cut 3 bases from V and 3 bases from J; bases unmatched to any gene: 4. Germline CDR1 and CDR2: SGHNT and YYREEE (reference sequence). The CDR3 has 14 amino acids. The chain's CDR3 is CASSSRGGEETQYF. The CDR3 DNA reads as TGTGCCAGCAGCTCCCGGGGGGGGGAAGAGACCCAGTACTTC.